This T cell receptor (beta chain) stems from a study of response to subunit inactivated influenza vaccine. The CDR3 is 14 residues long. V gave up 6 bases and J gave up 4 bases, with 14 bases separating them. Germline CDR1 is SGHAT and CDR2 is FQNNGV. About this clonotype: Its antigen remains unknown.

Via MiXCR, TCRdb re-called the RT-PCR reads, giving one row per CDR3 protein. The data contain approximately 530,000 distinct CDR3 sequences, around 7.7% of them singletons. Regarding the study as a whole: There was a suggestion from the authors that each seasonal influenza vaccination recruits few new T cells.

The clonotype originates from a man between 50 and 70 years old who received an inactivated influenza vaccine. This specimen was PBMCs from blood, taken about 23 months after vaccination. The rearrangement uses TRBV11-2 and TRBJ2-3; a weak D match, TRBD1 (6 bases). CDR3 amino acids: CASSPQQGSDTQYF. CDR3 bases: TGTGCCAGCAGTCCTCAACAGGGATCAGATACGCAGTATTTT.